The 19 T cell receptor beta chains listed next were all sequenced from one sample in a study of shared clonotypes between healthy human individuals. The repertoire was sequenced with immunoSEQ multiplex PCR; TCRdb's copy has only in-frame clones and lacks some. Of around 690,000 clones detected, about 92% appear once; the ten largest clones hold about 34%. Specimen: memory CD8+ T cells from PBMCs. Indicated subset: CD45RO+ cells pooled with CCR7-negative TemRA cells. The receptors were gathered from a man aged 18 to 35 in good health. Some clones in this sample may be carry-over from other donors' samples.

The genes are TRBV9 and TRBJ2-7; tentative D call: TRBD1 (6 bases). From germline, CDR1 is SGDLS and CDR2 YYNGEE. The CDR3 contains 14 residues. V dropped 6 bases and J dropped 7 bases, with 20 bases sitting between them. DNA of the CDR3: TGTGCCAGCACTCCCAGGGGTGGTAGTGAAGAGCAGTACTTC. This sequence encodes CASTPRGGSEEQYF.

V and J are TRBV9 and TRBJ1-4; possibly TRBD1 for D (5 bases). The CDR3 loop spans 17 amino acids. Germline V lookup: CDR1 SGDLS, CDR2 YYNGEE. The V end was cut by 0 bases, the J end by 5 bases, with 17 bases between. The CDR3 nucleotides read TGTGCCAGCAGCGTAGATGGGGCGCCAACTGAGAATGAAAAACTGTTTTTT. Amino acids: CASSVDGAPTENEKLFF.

This clone has just one count. One junction end disagrees with the germline gene, perhaps due to a read error. The identical CDR3 is also encoded by other nucleotide sequences in the sample. The chain is built from TRBV28 and TRBJ2-7; D might be TRBD2 (5 bases). Germline V gene lookup returns CDR1 MDHEN and CDR2 SYDVKM. The CDR3 runs 13 residues. The CDR3 DNA reads TGCGCCAGCAGTTTGGGTCGGGACTACGAGCAGTACTTC. Protein sequence: CASSLGRDYEQYF.

In the case of this clone: Other DNA sequences of this sample code for an identical CDR3. V is TRBV6-1 and J is TRBJ2-1; D unresolved. The length of the CDR3 is 12 residues. The germline gives CDR1 MNHNS, CDR2 SASEGT. The ends were cut back, 3 bases at V and 4 bases at J, with 4 bases in the middle. The CDR3 sequence: CASSEGYNEQFF. Here the CDR3 DNA reads TGTGCCAGCAGTGAGGGTTACAATGAGCAGTTCTTC.

V usage is TRBV7-2 and J usage is TRBJ2-7; D is unclear. The CDR3 is made up of 15 amino acids. V gave up 1 base and J gave up 2 bases, with 12 bases separating them. Germline V gene sequence: CDR1 SGHTA, CDR2 FQGNSA. CDR3 DNA: TGTGCCAGCAGCTTAGTCCAAGGTCGGGCCTACGAGCAGTACTTC. Residues: CASSLVQGRAYEQYF.

Comment on this clone: The same CDR3 is also encoded by other DNA sequences in this sample. V is TRBV30 and J is TRBJ1-1; no definite D call. V lost 0 bases to trimming and J lost 1 base, with 6 bases between them. Looked up from germline, CDR1 is GTSNPN and CDR2 is SVGIG (reference sequence). The CDR3 is 13 amino acids. The CDR3 region is CAWSVLGNTEAFF. DNA of the CDR3: TGTGCCTGGAGTGTACTAGGGAACACTGAAGCTTTCTTT.

This clone was found a few times. J is TRBJ1-4 and V is TRBV14; D remains ambiguous. There are 18 residues in the CDR3. Germline V lookup: CDR1 SGHDN, CDR2 FVKESK. The V and J ends lost 0 bases and 0 bases respectively, with 14 bases between them. CDR3 bases: TGTGCCAGCAGCCAAGAAGATGACCTAACACCAACTAATGAAAAACTGTTTTTT. Its translation: CASSQEDDLTPTNEKLFF. Full variable domain (outside the CDR3, taken from reference TRBV14 and TRBJ1-4): EAGVTQFPSHSVIEKGQTVTLRCDPISGHDNLYWYRRVMGKEIKFLLHFVKESKQDESGMPNNRFLAERTGGTYSTLKVQPAELEDSGVYFCASSQEDDLTPTNEKLFFGSGTQLSVL.

The CDR3 is CASSLVSMWVPDTEAFF. Here the CDR3 DNA reads TGTGCCAGCAGCTTAGTTAGTATGTGGGTTCCCGACACTGAAGCTTTCTTT. This chain connects TRBV7-9 to TRBJ1-1; D is unclear. CDR1 and CDR2 (germline): SEHNR, FQNEAQ (reference sequence). CDR3 size: 17 residues. With 1 base removed from V and 3 bases from J, the gap between germline ends came to 18 bases.

The chain is built from TRBV9 and TRBJ2-4; D gene ambiguous. V shed 0 bases and J shed 2 bases, with 9 bases lying between them. The CDR3 totals 15 residues. The germline gives CDR1 SGDLS, CDR2 YYNGEE. CDR3 loop: CASSVEGIPKNIQYF. Written as DNA, the CDR3 is TGTGCCAGCAGCGTAGAAGGGATTCCCAAAAACATTCAGTACTTC.

The chain carries TRBV19 and TRBJ2-1; D is perhaps TRBD1 (6 bases). Germline V lookup: CDR1 LNHDA, CDR2 SQIVND (reference sequence). Trimming left V 7 bases short and J 4 bases short, with 11 bases between. The CDR3 runs 13 residues. CDR3 residues: CASTDSLYNEQFF. Written as DNA, the CDR3 is TGTGCCAGTACGGACAGCTTATACAATGAGCAGTTCTTC.

Comment on this clone: Other nucleotide sequences from this sample produce the same CDR3. V and J are TRBV29-1 and TRBJ2-2; perhaps TRBD2 as D (5 bases). V was clipped by 4 bases and J by 0 bases, with 6 bases between them. CDR3 length equals 13 residues. Germline CDR1 SQVTM, CDR2 ANQGSEA. The CDR3 reads CSVVAPNTGELFF. The CDR3 nucleotides read TGCAGCGTTGTAGCGCCGAACACCGGGGAGCTGTTTTTT.

The chain has TRBV19 and TRBJ2-7, with D unclear. Trimming pared 6 bases from V and 0 bases from J, leaving 12 bases between. Germline values: CDR1 LNHDA, CDR2 SQIVND (reference sequence). The CDR3 runs to 14 residues. The DNA of the CDR3 is TGTGCCAGTAGCTATGGGGTAAGCTCCTACGAGCAGTACTTC. It specifies CASSYGVSSYEQYF.

A remark on this clone: Because the CDR3's place on the DNA is in doubt, the DNA is left out and the CDR3 is given as listed by TCRdb. The chain combines TRBV5-1 with TRBJ2-1; TRBD1, as called in the table, went unchecked against the DNA. Per germline, CDR1 SGHRS and CDR2 YFSETQ. Termini included, the CDR3 measures 12 amino acids. The CDR3 region is CASSFFGTGSIF.

J is TRBJ2-2 and V is TRBV28; 8 nucleotides align to TRBD2. CDR3 size: 17 residues. V dropped 6 bases and J dropped 0; count of bases not matched to a gene: 9. Germline assignment: CDR1 MDHEN and CDR2 SYDVKM. CDR3 sequence (DNA): TGTGCCAGCAGCCCCGGGGGGGGAGCGACGAACACCGGGGAGCTGTTTTTT. Residues: CASSPGGGATNTGELFF.

This chain joins TRBV15 and TRBJ1-1; D remains ambiguous. Between the trimmed V and J ends, which lost 4 bases and 0 bases, there was a span of 15 bases. The length of the CDR3 is 16 residues. Per the germline V gene, CDR1 is LNHNV and CDR2 is YYDKDF (reference sequence). CDR3 sequence: CATSTSPRQLNTEAFF. CDR3 nucleotide sequence: TGTGCCACCAGCACTTCCCCCCGGCAGCTGAACACTGAAGCTTTCTTT.

In its sample, this clone was seen a few times. The chain uses TRBV14 and TRBJ2-3; either TRBD1 or TRBD2 may supply D (6 bases each). The germline gives CDR1 SGHDN, CDR2 FVKESK. The CDR3 has 14 residues. V lost 4 bases to trimming and J lost 6 bases, with 14 bases between them. The CDR3 loop reads CASSLQGGQDTQYF. The CDR3 DNA reads TGTGCCAGCAGCCTCCAAGGGGGGCAGGATACGCAGTATTTT.

The rearrangement joins TRBV5-4 to TRBJ2-2; TRBD1 aligns across 7 bases. The CDR3 runs 12 residues. The germline V gene has CDR1 SGHNT and CDR2 YYREEE (reference sequence). Here the CDR3 reads CAIDRATGELFF. The CDR3 DNA follows: TGTGCGATTGACAGGGCTACCGGGGAGCTGTTTTTT.

This chain connects TRBV5-4 to TRBJ2-7, with 7 bases lining up with TRBD2. Germline values: CDR1 SGHNT, CDR2 YYREEE (reference sequence). The V and J ends lost 4 bases and 0 bases, in that order; junction bases with no gene match: 7. The CDR3 has 15 amino acids. CDR3 in amino acids: CASSQRGLSSYEQYF. Here the CDR3 DNA reads TGTGCCAGCAGCCAGCGGGGCTTGAGCTCCTACGAGCAGTACTTC.

The chain couples TRBV10-2 to TRBJ2-1; D is possibly TRBD1 or TRBD2 (5 bases each). CDR3 length: 12 amino acids. Germline-derived CDR1 and CDR2 are WSHSY and SAAADI. V was trimmed by 4 bases and J by 10 bases, leaving 11 bases between them. The CDR3 loop reads CASSVGALEQFF. CDR3 DNA sequence: TGCGCCAGCAGTGTCGGGGCACTGGAGCAGTTCTTC.